The 9 T cell receptor beta chains given below trace back to one sample, sequenced in a study of response to subunit inactivated influenza vaccine. Using its own MiXCR run on the RT-PCR reads, TCRdb lists one record per CDR3 protein. This table holds 300,000 to 350,000 distinct CDR3 sequences, about a fifth found once. The source was PBMCs from blood, collected roughly 20 months after vaccination. All receptors derive from a man between 50 and 70 years old who received an inactivated influenza vaccine.

The rearrangement uses TRBV2 and TRBJ2-3; D call uncertain. Germline V gene lookup returns CDR1 SNHLY and CDR2 FYNNEI. CDR3 size: 15 residues. The germline V and J ends were trimmed by 3 bases and 2 bases, with 12 bases remaining between them. The chain's CDR3 is CASSDSLYPTDTQYF. The CDR3, as DNA: TGTGCCAGCAGTGACAGTCTGTATCCCACAGATACGCAGTATTTT.

The chain couples TRBV29-1 to TRBJ2-7; D perhaps matches TRBD1 (5 bases). This CDR3 comprises 14 residues. CDR1 SQVTM and CDR2 ANQGSEA come from the germline V gene. Trimming took off 5 bases at V and 6 bases at J, with 20 bases between the two ends. The CDR3 loop is CSVTLDTIRSEQYF. CDR3 nucleotides: TGCAGCGTTACATTGGACACGATAAGAAGCGAGCAGTACTTC.

This clonotype was observed a handful of times. J is TRBJ2-3 and V is TRBV28, with D uncertain. The CDR3 consists of 12 residues. Between the trimmed V and J ends, which lost 4 bases and 10 bases, there was a span of 12 bases. Germline assignment: CDR1 MDHEN and CDR2 SYDVKM. The CDR3 sequence is CASSSTWGAQYF. The CDR3 DNA reads TGTGCCAGCAGTTCTACCTGGGGTGCGCAGTATTTT.

The rearrangement joins TRBV27 to TRBJ2-5; D possibly corresponds to TRBD1 (5 bases). This CDR3 is 16 amino acids long. Trimming left V 5 bases short and J 6 bases short, with 22 bases between. CDR1 is MNHEY, CDR2 SMNVEV, per germline (reference sequence). The CDR3 is CASSPLPFAGPQTQYF. The CDR3 DNA sequence: TGTGCCAGCAGTCCCCTCCCTTTTGCAGGGCCGCAGACCCAGTACTTC.

The chain carries TRBV7-2 and TRBJ2-2; tentatively, D is TRBD2 (5 bases). CDR1 and CDR2 from the germline V gene are SGHTA and FQGNSA. CDR3 length: 16 amino acids. Trimming cost V 5 bases and J 3 bases, with 16 bases left between them. The CDR3 loop reads CASSRRTPEHTGELFF. For the CDR3, the DNA is TGTGCCAGCAGCCGTAGGACTCCTGAACACACCGGGGAGCTGTTTTTT.

As DNA, the CDR3 is TGTGCCAGCAGTTTAAAGGGGGCTAGCGGGTCAGAGACCCAGTACTTC. Protein: CASSLKGASGSETQYF. The chain joins TRBV27 to TRBJ2-5; D perhaps matches TRBD2 (8 bases). CDR1 and CDR2 (germline): MNHEY, SMNVEV (reference sequence). This CDR3 has 16 amino acids. The germline V and J ends were trimmed by 2 bases and 4 bases, with 17 bases remaining between them.

J is TRBJ1-1 and V is TRBV6-5; D unresolved. Trimming took off 2 bases at V and 4 bases at J, with 14 bases between the two ends. Germline CDR1 and CDR2: MNHEY and SVGAGI. The CDR3 runs 15 residues. The CDR3 here is CASSYRPMRSTEAFF. In DNA form, the CDR3 reads TGTGCCAGCAGTTACCGACCGATGAGGAGCACTGAAGCTTTCTTT.

The V call is TRBV28, the J call TRBJ2-7, with 8 bases aligning to TRBD2. The CDR3 runs to 14 residues. V dropped 3 bases and J dropped 4; count of bases not matched to a gene: 5. Germline CDR1 MDHEN, CDR2 SYDVKM. CDR3 sequence: CASSLRLARYEQYF. CDR3 DNA sequence: TGTGCCAGCAGTTTGAGACTAGCGAGGTACGAGCAGTACTTC.

Written as DNA, the CDR3 is TGCAGTGCAAGGACAGGGGGCCTCTATGGCTACACCTTC. This sequence encodes CSARTGGLYGYTF. The chain carries TRBV20-1 and TRBJ1-2, with 11 bases matching TRBD1. V shed 6 bases, J shed 4 bases, and the junction held 4 bases outside the gene matches. The CDR3 totals 13 residues. The germline V gene has CDR1 DFQATT and CDR2 SNEGSKA (reference sequence).